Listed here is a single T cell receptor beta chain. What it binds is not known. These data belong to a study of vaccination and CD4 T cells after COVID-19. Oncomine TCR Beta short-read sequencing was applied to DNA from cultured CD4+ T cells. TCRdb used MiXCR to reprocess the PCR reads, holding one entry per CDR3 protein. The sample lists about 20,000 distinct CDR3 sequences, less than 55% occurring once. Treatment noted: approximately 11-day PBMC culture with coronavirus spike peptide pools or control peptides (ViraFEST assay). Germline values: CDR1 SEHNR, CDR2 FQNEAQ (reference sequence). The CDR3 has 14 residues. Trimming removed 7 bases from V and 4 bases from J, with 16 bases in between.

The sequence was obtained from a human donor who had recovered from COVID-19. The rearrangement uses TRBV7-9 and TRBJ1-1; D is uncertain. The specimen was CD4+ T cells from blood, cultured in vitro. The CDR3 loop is CASMEGGRFTEAFF. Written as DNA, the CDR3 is TGTGCCAGCATGGAGGGCGGGAGGTTCACTGAAGCTTTCTTT. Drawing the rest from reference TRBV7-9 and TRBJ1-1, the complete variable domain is DTGVSQNPRHKITKRGQNVTFRCDPISEHNRLYWYRQTLGQGPEFLTYFQNEAQLEKSRLLSDRFSAERPKGSFSTLEIQRTEQGDSAMYLCASMEGGRFTEAFFGQGTRLTVV.